This T cell receptor (beta chain) derives from a study of immune evolution from preneoplasia to lung adenocarcinoma. The study, taken as a whole, reports: Top clone frequencies peaked in normal lung, apparently declining through invasive adenocarcinoma. T cell clonality was higher in KRAS-mutant than EGFR-mutant or wild-type nodules.

Looked up from germline, CDR1 is MDHEN and CDR2 is SYDVKM. The CDR3 covers 14 residues. After removal of 6 bases from V and 5 bases from J, the junction contained 5 bases not matched to a gene. Some clones are missing from TCRdb's copy, which holds only in-frame ones; the method was immunoSEQ multiplex PCR. The sample comprises about 9,500 clones, nearly 90% of which are singletons, and 2% to 2.5% rests with the top ten. About this clone itself: Its antigen is not identified.

This chain links TRBV28 with TRBJ1-4, with TRBD1 matching over 8 bases. The material sequenced was FFPE invasive lung adenocarcinoma tissue. This receptor was taken from a person aged 65-85 years with invasive lung adenocarcinoma. The CDR3 DNA reads TGTGCCAGCAGGCAGACAGGGGAGAATGAAAAACTGTTTTTT. It yields the protein CASRQTGENEKLFF. Together with reference TRBV28 and TRBJ1-4, the CDR3 gives the full variable domain: DVKVTQSSRYLVKRTGEKVFLECVQDMDHENMFWYRQDPGLGLRLIYFSYDVKMKEKGDIPEGYSVSREKKERFSLILESASTNQTSMYLCASRQTGENEKLFFGSGTQLSVL.